This T cell receptor (beta chain) comes out of a study of cytomegalovirus exposure and HLA in healthy donors. Broader study findings: Sequencing likely generated an artifact that appeared as a cluster of highly shared sequence variants. In a later analysis, V- and J-gene trimming of beta chains associated with a DCLRE1C missense variant, replicated independently. In vitro data verified a few CMV-associated chains as specific for CMV antigens.

60 Vbeta and 13 Jbeta primers were used in PCR. The assay was immunoSEQ multiplex PCR, and TCRdb's table has in-frame clones only and misses some. Of about 81,000 clones listed, just over 75% are singletons. There were likely unrecorded immune exposures, though donors were nominally healthy when sampled. This clone was seen more than once but under ten times. The antigen is not known. CDR3 size: 15 residues. V lost 10 bases, J lost 1 base, and 10 bases stayed unmatched. In germline, CDR1 is ENHRY, CDR2 SYGVKD. This chain connects TRBV10-3 to TRBJ2-7, with 10 bases lining up with TRBD2. The sequenced material came from PBMCs. The receptor was derived from a man aged 45-65 years in good health and CMV-seropositive. CDR3 region: CASRYGTSASYEQYF. Here the CDR3 DNA reads TGTGCCAGCAGATATGGGACTAGCGCGTCCTACGAGCAGTACTTC.